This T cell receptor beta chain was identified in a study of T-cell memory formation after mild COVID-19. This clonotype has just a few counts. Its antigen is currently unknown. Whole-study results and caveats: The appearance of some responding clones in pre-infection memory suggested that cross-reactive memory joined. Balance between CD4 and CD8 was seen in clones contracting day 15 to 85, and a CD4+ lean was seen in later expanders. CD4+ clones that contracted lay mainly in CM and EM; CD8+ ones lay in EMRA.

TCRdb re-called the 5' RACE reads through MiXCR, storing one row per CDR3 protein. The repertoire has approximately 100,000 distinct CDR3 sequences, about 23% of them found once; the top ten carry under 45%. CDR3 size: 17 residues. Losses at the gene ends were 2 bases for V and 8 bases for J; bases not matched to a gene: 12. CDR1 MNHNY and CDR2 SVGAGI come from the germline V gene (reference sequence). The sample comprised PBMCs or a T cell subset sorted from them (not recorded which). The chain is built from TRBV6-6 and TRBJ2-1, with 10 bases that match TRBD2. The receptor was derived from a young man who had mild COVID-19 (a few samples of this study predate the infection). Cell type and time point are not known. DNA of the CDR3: TGTGCCAGCAGTTACGACGAGCGGGGGGGCCAAGTGGATGAGCAGTTCTTC. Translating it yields CASSYDERGGQVDEQFF.